This T cell receptor (beta chain) originates from a study of shared clonotypes between healthy human individuals. Only in-frame clones appear in the TCRdb table, and some are missing; sequencing was by immunoSEQ multiplex PCR. The table has about 980,000 clones, more than 75% seen once; the top ten hold about 1.5%. The donors were adults (healthy and HIV-negative) with no recent acute infections or vaccinations. V was pared by 2 bases and J by 4 bases, with 12 bases between. Looked up from germline, CDR1 is SGHRS and CDR2 is YFSETQ. The CDR3 extends over 15 amino acids. Points from the study as a whole: Only blood was sampled; tissue repertoires likely differ.

Concerning this clone: The antigen remains undetermined.

This chain uses TRBV5-1 with TRBJ2-2, with TRBD1 as a possible D gene (6 bases). The source is a man aged 18 to 30 in good health. Sequencing was done on a sample of memory CD4+ T cells sorted from blood. Subset given: CD45RA-negative fraction. This CDR3 reads CASSFQGLGTGELFF. CDR3 DNA sequence: TGCGCCAGCAGCTTTCAGGGGTTGGGCACCGGGGAGCTGTTTTTT.